The entry below gives a single T cell receptor beta chain sequence along with its context. The data were taken from a study of OX40 agonist ivuxolimab in advanced cancers. Trimming cost V 1 base and J 2 bases, with 11 bases left between them. The CDR3 extends over 15 amino acids. CDR1 SGHTA and CDR2 FQGNSA come from the germline V gene. Assay used: immunoSEQ multiplex PCR; TCRdb lists only in-frame clones, some missing. The sample lists some 75,000 clones; roughly 88% were seen once. This specimen consisted of CD4+ or CD8+ T cells sorted from blood, obtained in a trial of the OX40 agonist ivuxolimab. The J gene is TRBJ1-2, the V gene TRBV7-2, with a tentative D call TRBD1 (5 bases). The origin of this receptor is an adult with an advanced solid tumor such as melanoma, head and neck, liver or kidney cancer. The CDR3 coding sequence is TGTGCCAGCAGCTTAGTCCCCCGGGGGAACTATGGCTACACCTTC. Protein sequence: CASSLVPRGNYGYTF.